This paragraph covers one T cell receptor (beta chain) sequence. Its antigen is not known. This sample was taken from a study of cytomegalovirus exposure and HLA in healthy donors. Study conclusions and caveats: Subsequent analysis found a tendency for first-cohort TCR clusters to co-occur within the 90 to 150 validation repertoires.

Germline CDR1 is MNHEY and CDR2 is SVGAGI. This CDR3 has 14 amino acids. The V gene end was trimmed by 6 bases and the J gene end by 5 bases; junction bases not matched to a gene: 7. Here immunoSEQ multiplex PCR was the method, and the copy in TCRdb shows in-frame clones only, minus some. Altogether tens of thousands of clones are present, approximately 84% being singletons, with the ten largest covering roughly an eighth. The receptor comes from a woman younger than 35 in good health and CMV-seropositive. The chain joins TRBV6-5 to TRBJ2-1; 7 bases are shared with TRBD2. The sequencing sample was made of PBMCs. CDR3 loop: CASSLGLDDNEQFF. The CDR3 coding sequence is TGTGCCAGCAGCCTAGGACTAGACGACAATGAGCAGTTCTTC.